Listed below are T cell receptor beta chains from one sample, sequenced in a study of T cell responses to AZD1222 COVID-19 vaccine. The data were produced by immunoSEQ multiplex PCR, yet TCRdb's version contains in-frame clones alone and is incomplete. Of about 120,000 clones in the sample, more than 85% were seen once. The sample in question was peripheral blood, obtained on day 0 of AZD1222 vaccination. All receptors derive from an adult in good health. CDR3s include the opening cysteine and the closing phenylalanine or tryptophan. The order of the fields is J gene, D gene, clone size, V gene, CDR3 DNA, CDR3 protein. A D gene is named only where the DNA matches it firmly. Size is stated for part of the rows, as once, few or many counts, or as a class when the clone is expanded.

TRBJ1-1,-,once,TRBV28,TGTGCCAGCAGTTCCACTCCTATTAACACTGAAGCTTTCTTT,CASSSTPINTEAFF
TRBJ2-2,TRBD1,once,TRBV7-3,TGTGCCAGCAGCCTCGACAGGGACACCGGGGAGCTGTTTTTT,CASSLDRDTGELFF
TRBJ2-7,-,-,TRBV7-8,TGTGCCAGCAGCAAAAGTGGGGGGGGCGTCAACGAGCAGTACTTC,CASSKSGGGVNEQYF
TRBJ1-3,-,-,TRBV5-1,TGCGCCAGCCAGCAAGGCTCTGGAAACACCATATATTTT,CASQQGSGNTIYF
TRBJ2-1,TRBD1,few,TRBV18,TGTGCCAGCTCACCCGGACAGGGAGGTTGGAATGAGCAGTTCTTC,CASSPGQGGWNEQFF
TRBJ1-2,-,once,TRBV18,TGTGCCAGCTCACCTGTCACCGTAAATGGGGCGAGGGGCTACACCTTC,CASSPVTVNGARGYTF
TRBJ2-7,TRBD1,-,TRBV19,TGTGCCAGCTCGGGACAGGGGGCTTCGAACGAGCAGTACTTC,CASSGQGASNEQYF
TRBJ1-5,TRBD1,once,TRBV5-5,TGTGCCAGCAGCTGGGGACAGTCAGTTGGTCAGCCCCAGCATTTT,CASSWGQSVGQPQHF
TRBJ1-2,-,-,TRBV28,TGTGCCAGCAGTTCCACAGGGACACTCTATGGCTACACCTTC,CASSSTGTLYGYTF
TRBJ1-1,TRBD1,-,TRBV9,TGTGCCAGCAGCGTATCAGGGGGCGCAGAGGTGAACACTGAAGCTTTCTTT,CASSVSGGAEVNTEAFF
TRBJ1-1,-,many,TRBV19,TGTGCCAGTAGTATAAGGCCAGCTTTCTTT,CASSIRPAFF
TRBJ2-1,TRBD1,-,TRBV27,TGTGCCAGCAGTCGAGACAGGGGGCAAAATGAGCAGTTCTTC,CASSRDRGQNEQFF
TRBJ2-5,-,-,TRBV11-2,TGTGCCAGCAGCCAGAGGACTCTTGGAACCCTCATACAAGAGACCCAGTACTTC,CASSQRTLGTLIQETQYF
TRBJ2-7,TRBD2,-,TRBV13,TGTGCCAGCAGCTCGAAAGGGACTAGCGGGAGCTTCTACGAGCAGTACTTC,CASSSKGTSGSFYEQYF
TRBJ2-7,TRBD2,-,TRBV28,TGTGCCAGCAGCCAACTGACTAGCGGGCGCTACGAGCAGTACTTC,CASSQLTSGRYEQYF
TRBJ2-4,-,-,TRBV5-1,TGCGCCAGCAGCTTGGGTGACCTAAACCCCTTGCGAGCCAAAAACATTCAGTACTTC,CASSLGDLNPLRAKNIQYF
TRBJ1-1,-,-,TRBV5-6,TGTGCCAGCAGCTTTTATGAGGGGACTGAAGCTTTCTTT,CASSFYEGTEAFF
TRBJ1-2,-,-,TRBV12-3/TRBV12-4,TGTGCCAGCAGTGAGAATAACTATGGCTACACCTTC,CASSENNYGYTF
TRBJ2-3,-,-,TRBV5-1,TGCGCCAGCAGCTTGGAGGGGTCCTCTAGCACAGATACGCAGTATTTT,CASSLEGSSSTDTQYF
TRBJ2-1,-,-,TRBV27,TGTGCCAGCAGTCCCCCACTAGGGTCTGAGCAGTTCTTC,CASSPPLGSEQFF
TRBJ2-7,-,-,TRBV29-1,TGCAGCGCCTTGGCAGACTACGAGCAGTACTTC,CSALADYEQYF
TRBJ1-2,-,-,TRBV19,TGTGCCAGTAGCTCTCCCCGGACAGCCCTATTTGAAGGCTACACCTTC,CASSSPRTALFEGYTF
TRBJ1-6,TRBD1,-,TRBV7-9,TGTGCCAGCAGCTCCGGACAGGGGAATTCACCCCTCCACTTT,CASSSGQGNSPLHF
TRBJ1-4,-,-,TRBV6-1,TGTGCCAGCAGTGAATACCTCGGGACGATAGAAAAACTGTTTTTT,CASSEYLGTIEKLFF
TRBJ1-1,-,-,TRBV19,TGTGCCAGTAGTCCTTTCGGGGGGGCCGACACTGAAGCTTTCTTT,CASSPFGGADTEAFF
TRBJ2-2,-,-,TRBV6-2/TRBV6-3,TGTGCCAGCCGCCCGGACTTGGACACCGGGGAGCTGTTTTTT,CASRPDLDTGELFF
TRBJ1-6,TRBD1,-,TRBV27,TGTGCCAGCAGTTTTGGGGACAGTCTTTATTCACCCCTCCACTTT,CASSFGDSLYSPLHF
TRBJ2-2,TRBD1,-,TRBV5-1,TGCGCCAGCAGCTTGGCGGCAGGGGGCCAAACCGGGGAGCTGTTTTTT,CASSLAAGGQTGELFF
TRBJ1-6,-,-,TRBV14,TGTGCCAGCAGCCAAGCGGGGGCCGGGAACTATAATTCACCCCTCCACTTT,CASSQAGAGNYNSPLHF
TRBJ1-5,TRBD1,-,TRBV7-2,TGTGCCAGCAGCCCCGGGGACAGCGGTTCGCCCCAGCATTTT,CASSPGDSGSPQHF
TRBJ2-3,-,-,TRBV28,TGTGCCAGCAGTTTAAGGGGGGCCAGGACGCAGTATTTT,CASSLRGARTQYF
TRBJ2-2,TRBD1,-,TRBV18,TGTGCCAGCTCGCAGGGGGCCCAGAACACCGGGGAGCTGTTTTTT,CASSQGAQNTGELFF
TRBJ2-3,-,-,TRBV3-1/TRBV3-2,TGTGCCAGCAGCAAGGGACCCACAGATACGCAGTATTTT,CASSKGPTDTQYF
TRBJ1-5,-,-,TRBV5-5,TGTGCCAGCAGCTTGGGGGAAGTGAGCAATCAGCCCCAGCATTTT,CASSLGEVSNQPQHF
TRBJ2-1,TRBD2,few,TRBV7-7,TGTGCCAGCCGCCACCCGGGACTAGCGGTCCCGCGGTTCTTC,CASRHPGLAVPRFF
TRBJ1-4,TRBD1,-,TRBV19,TGTGCCAGTAGTGCCCGGACAGGGGGAGGGACAACTAATGAAAAACTGTTTTTT,CASSARTGGGTTNEKLFF
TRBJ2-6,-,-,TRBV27,TGTGCCAGCAGTCCCCTTAGCGCTACCTCTGGGGCCAACGTCCTGACTTTC,CASSPLSATSGANVLTF